These T cell receptor beta chains were read from a single sample in a study of blood T cell repertoires in COVID-19. This table comes from immunoSEQ multiplex PCR, and its TCRdb copy is limited to in-frame clones, with some not included. This table holds around 430,000 clones, 70% to 90% found once. Sequenced material: peripheral blood. Receptor source: a woman between 45 and 60 years old with COVID-19, enrolled during active disease. Both conserved end residues are part of each CDR3. Fields, in order: D gene, clone size, V gene, J gene, CDR3 DNA, CDR3 protein. D genes are given only for firm matches. Not every row has a clone size; where given, it reads once, few, many or a size class.

d_gene: .; abundance: .; v_gene: TRBV3-1/TRBV3-2; j_gene: TRBJ2-7; CDR3nt: TGTGCCAGCAGCTCGTTCTACGAGCAGTACTTC; CDR3aa: CASSSFYEQYF
d_gene: TRBD1; abundance: .; v_gene: TRBV18; j_gene: TRBJ1-1; CDR3nt: TGTGCCAGCTCGTCCAGTAAGGGGGCGGGTGAAGCTTTCTTT; CDR3aa: CASSSSKGAGEAFF
d_gene: .; abundance: .; v_gene: TRBV9; j_gene: TRBJ2-1; CDR3nt: TGTGCCAGCAGCACCCCAGGTACGAATGAGCAGTTCTTC; CDR3aa: CASSTPGTNEQFF
d_gene: TRBD1; abundance: .; v_gene: TRBV18; j_gene: TRBJ2-1; CDR3nt: TGTGCCAGCTCACTTTTAGCCGGGACAGGGTACAATGAGCAGTTCTTC; CDR3aa: CASSLLAGTGYNEQFF
d_gene: TRBD1; abundance: .; v_gene: TRBV27; j_gene: TRBJ2-7; CDR3nt: TGTGCCAGCAGTCTAGGACAGGGCGCCTACGAGCAGTACTTC; CDR3aa: CASSLGQGAYEQYF
d_gene: TRBD1; abundance: few; v_gene: TRBV5-1; j_gene: TRBJ1-1; CDR3nt: TGCGCCAGCAGCTTTCGACAGGGGAACACTGAAGCTTTCTTT; CDR3aa: CASSFRQGNTEAFF
d_gene: TRBD1; abundance: once; v_gene: TRBV7-9; j_gene: TRBJ2-1; CDR3nt: TGTGCCAGCAGCTTAGCGACAGGGACCTCCTACAATGAGCAGTTCTTC; CDR3aa: CASSLATGTSYNEQFF
d_gene: TRBD1; abundance: few; v_gene: TRBV7-9; j_gene: TRBJ1-2; CDR3nt: TGTGCCAGCAGCTGGGGACAGGGATCTGATGGCTACACCTTC; CDR3aa: CASSWGQGSDGYTF
d_gene: TRBD1; abundance: once; v_gene: TRBV7-9; j_gene: TRBJ1-4; CDR3nt: TGTGCCAGCAGTTCCCGACAGGGGCCTAATGAAAAACTGTTTTTT; CDR3aa: CASSSRQGPNEKLFF
d_gene: TRBD2; abundance: .; v_gene: TRBV25-1; j_gene: TRBJ2-2; CDR3nt: TGTGCCAGCTCCGAAGCAGGCGGGGGGAACACCGGGGAGCTGTTTTTT; CDR3aa: CASSEAGGGNTGELFF
d_gene: .; abundance: .; v_gene: TRBV29-1; j_gene: TRBJ2-2; CDR3nt: TGCAGCGTTACAGACAGCGGGGAGCTGTTTTTT; CDR3aa: CSVTDSGELFF
d_gene: .; abundance: .; v_gene: TRBV29-1; j_gene: TRBJ2-1; CDR3nt: TGCAGCCTCGGTGGATTAGCGGATACAAGTGAGCAGTTCTTC; CDR3aa: CSLGGLADTSEQFF
d_gene: .; abundance: .; v_gene: TRBV6-5; j_gene: TRBJ1-1; CDR3nt: TGTGCCAGCAGTTGGACAATGAACACTGAAGCTTTCTTT; CDR3aa: CASSWTMNTEAFF
d_gene: .; abundance: .; v_gene: TRBV6-5; j_gene: TRBJ2-5; CDR3nt: TGTGCCAGCAGGAGGACAGAAAACCAAGAGACCCAGTACTTC; CDR3aa: CASRRTENQETQYF
d_gene: TRBD2; abundance: .; v_gene: TRBV5-4; j_gene: TRBJ2-3; CDR3nt: TGTGCCAGCAGCTTGCTTAGCGGGGGGACCACAGATACGCAGTATTTT; CDR3aa: CASSLLSGGTTDTQYF
d_gene: .; abundance: .; v_gene: TRBV11-2; j_gene: TRBJ1-6; CDR3nt: TGTGCCAGCAGCTTAGGACAGATCCATTCACCCCTCCACTTT; CDR3aa: CASSLGQIHSPLHF
d_gene: .; abundance: .; v_gene: TRBV5-1; j_gene: TRBJ1-1; CDR3nt: TGCGCCAGCAGCTTAGGAGGGAACACTGAAGCTTTCTTT; CDR3aa: CASSLGGNTEAFF
d_gene: .; abundance: .; v_gene: TRBV24-1; j_gene: TRBJ2-1; CDR3nt: TGTGCCACCAGCGCCGGGGGGGACAGCCTCAATGAGCAGTTCTTC; CDR3aa: CATSAGGDSLNEQFF
d_gene: TRBD1; abundance: .; v_gene: TRBV7-7; j_gene: TRBJ2-7; CDR3nt: TGTGCCAGCAGCCAATCCGGGACAGGGGCCCGGGTGTTC; CDR3aa: CASSQSGTGARVF
d_gene: .; abundance: .; v_gene: TRBV5-5; j_gene: TRBJ2-7; CDR3nt: TGTGCCAGCAGCCTAGCAGAGGAGCAGTACTTC; CDR3aa: CASSLAEEQYF
d_gene: .; abundance: .; v_gene: TRBV7-9; j_gene: TRBJ1-2; CDR3nt: TGTGCCAGCAGCTTAGGGGGCCCATCCTCCTATGGCTACACCTTC; CDR3aa: CASSLGGPSSYGYTF
d_gene: .; abundance: .; v_gene: TRBV4-1; j_gene: TRBJ1-1; CDR3nt: TGCGCCAGCAGCCAAGGGGGGGGGAAAAACACTGAAGCTTTCTTT; CDR3aa: CASSQGGGKNTEAFF
d_gene: .; abundance: .; v_gene: TRBV6-1; j_gene: TRBJ1-5; CDR3nt: TGTGCCAGCAGTGAGGGTGGGGGCGGTCAGCCCCAGCATTTT; CDR3aa: CASSEGGGGQPQHF
d_gene: .; abundance: .; v_gene: TRBV30; j_gene: TRBJ1-1; CDR3nt: TGTGCCTGGAGACGGTCCTTGAGAGCTTTCTTT; CDR3aa: CAWRRSLRAFF
d_gene: .; abundance: .; v_gene: TRBV7-2; j_gene: TRBJ1-5; CDR3nt: TGTGCCAGCAGTCCCCGAGGGGGAAGCAATCAGCCCCAGCATTTT; CDR3aa: CASSPRGGSNQPQHF
d_gene: TRBD1; abundance: .; v_gene: TRBV7-9; j_gene: TRBJ1-2; CDR3nt: TGTGCCAGCAGTAGACAGGGGGGAGACTATGGCTACACCTTC; CDR3aa: CASSRQGGDYGYTF
d_gene: .; abundance: .; v_gene: TRBV29-1; j_gene: TRBJ1-6; CDR3nt: TGCAGCGCCAAAGCGTCAGGGTTGAATTCACCCCTCCACTTT; CDR3aa: CSAKASGLNSPLHF
d_gene: TRBD1; abundance: few; v_gene: TRBV2; j_gene: TRBJ2-4; CDR3nt: TGTGCCAGCAGGGGACAGGGGGCAAGTCAGTACTTC; CDR3aa: CASRGQGASQYF
d_gene: .; abundance: .; v_gene: TRBV5-1; j_gene: TRBJ1-6; CDR3nt: TGCGCCAGCAGCCCGGAGGGTAATTCACCCCTCCACTTT; CDR3aa: CASSPEGNSPLHF